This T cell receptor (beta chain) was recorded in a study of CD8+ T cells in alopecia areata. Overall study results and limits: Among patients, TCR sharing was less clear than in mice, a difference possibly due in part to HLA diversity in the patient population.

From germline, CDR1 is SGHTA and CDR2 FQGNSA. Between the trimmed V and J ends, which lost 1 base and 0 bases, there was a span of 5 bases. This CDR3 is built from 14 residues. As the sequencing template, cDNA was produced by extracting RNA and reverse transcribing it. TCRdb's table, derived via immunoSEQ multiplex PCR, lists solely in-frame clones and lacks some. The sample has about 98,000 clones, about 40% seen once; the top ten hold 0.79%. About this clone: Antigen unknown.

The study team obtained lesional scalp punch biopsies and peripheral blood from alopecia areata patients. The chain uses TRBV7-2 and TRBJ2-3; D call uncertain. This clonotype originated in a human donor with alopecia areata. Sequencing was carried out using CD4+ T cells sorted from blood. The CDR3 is CASSLVGSTDTQYF. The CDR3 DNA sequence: TGTGCCAGCAGCTTAGTAGGCAGCACAGATACGCAGTATTTT.